The next 19 T cell receptor beta chains were all read from a single sample in a study of blood T cell repertoires in COVID-19. Generated by immunoSEQ multiplex PCR, the TCRdb table keeps only in-frame clones and is missing some. The sample has about 200,000 clones; approximately 85% are singletons. The sample consisted of peripheral blood. Source of these receptors: an elderly woman with acute or convalescent COVID-19.

CDR3 in amino acids: CASNRGTGRPDTQYF. For the CDR3, the DNA is TGCGCCAGCAACAGGGGGACAGGGAGGCCAGATACGCAGTATTTT. The V and J genes are TRBV5-1 and TRBJ2-3, with 9 bases lining up with TRBD1. The ends lost 6 bases at V and 4 bases at J; junction bases unmatched: 9. The CDR3 spans 15 residues. Germline V lookup: CDR1 SGHRS, CDR2 YFSETQ.

The V call is TRBV5-1, the J call TRBJ2-5; the D gene is possibly TRBD2 (6 bases). This CDR3 spans 16 amino acids. V was trimmed by 4 bases and J by 1 base, leaving 17 bases between them. CDR1 SGHRS and CDR2 YFSETQ come from the germline V gene. CDR3 loop: CASSEGGASAQETQYF. The CDR3 region has the DNA TGCGCCAGCAGCGAAGGTGGGGCTAGCGCCCAAGAGACCCAGTACTTC.

CDR3 bases: TGTGCCAGCCAACCACCGCAACAGGGGAGCGAGCAGTACTTC. Translation gives CASQPPQQGSEQYF. V gene TRBV2 combines with J gene TRBJ2-7; 7 nucleotides line up with TRBD1. Trimming cost V 8 bases and J 6 bases; bases outside gene matches: 13. Germline V lookup: CDR1 SNHLY, CDR2 FYNNEI. CDR3 length: 14 amino acids.

The V and J genes are TRBV4-2 and TRBJ1-1; D might be TRBD1 (6 bases). The CDR3 runs to 14 residues. Germline CDR1 reads LGHNA; CDR2 reads YNFKEQ. Trimming shortened V by 0 bases and J by 10 bases, and 15 bases separated the two germline ends. The CDR3 nucleotides read TGTGCCAGCAGCCAAGATACGGCGTCAGGGGTAGCTTTCTTT. Its translation: CASSQDTASGVAFF.

This clone was seen a single time. V usage is TRBV2 and J usage is TRBJ2-3, with D perhaps matching TRBD2 (5 bases). V dropped 7 bases and J dropped 7 bases, with 15 bases sitting between them. CDR1 and CDR2 (germline): SNHLY, FYNNEI. The CDR3 is made up of 13 amino acids. The CDR3 DNA is TGTGCCAGCAACGACGGGAACCGAAATACGCAGTATTTT. The encoded protein is CASNDGNRNTQYF.

This clone showed up just once. The V gene is TRBV7-9, the J gene TRBJ1-6; a possible D gene is TRBD1 (6 bases). V was cut by 4 bases and J by 9 bases, with 10 bases left in between. CDR1 is SEHNR and CDR2 is FQNEAQ in the germline V gene (reference sequence). CDR3 length equals 13 residues. CDR3 region: CASSSTGGSPLHF. DNA for the CDR3: TGTGCCAGCAGCTCGACAGGAGGTTCACCCCTCCACTTT.

The chain employs TRBV9 and TRBJ2-5; tentative D call: TRBD2 (5 bases). Germline CDR1 SGDLS, CDR2 YYNGEE. V shed 3 bases and J shed 5 bases, with 8 bases lying between them. The CDR3 totals 12 residues. The DNA for the CDR3 is TGTGCCAGCAGCGAAAGAGGGGAGACCCAGTACTTC. Amino acids: CASSERGETQYF.

This chain links TRBV18 with TRBJ2-1, with D possibly being TRBD1 (5 bases). Per germline, CDR1 KGHSH and CDR2 LQKENI. V gave up 6 bases and J gave up 6 bases, with 12 bases separating them. The CDR3 covers 13 residues. The CDR3 spells CASSPTVSNEQFF. The CDR3 DNA reads TGTGCCAGCTCCCCGACAGTGTCCAATGAGCAGTTCTTC. Based on the CDR3 plus reference TRBV18 and TRBJ2-1, the full variable domain is NAGVMQNPRHLVRRRGQEARLRCSPMKGHSHVYWYRQLPEEGLKFMVYLQKENIIDESGMPKERFSAEFPKEGPSILRIQQVVRGDSAAYFCASSPTVSNEQFFGPGTRLTVL.

This sequence joins TRBV4-1 and TRBJ2-1; TRBD2 agrees at 7 bases. There are 18 residues in the CDR3. J was trimmed by 5 bases and V by 1 base; bases with no gene match: 14. In germline, CDR1 is MGHRA, CDR2 YSYEKL. CDR3 bases: TGCGCCAGCAGCCAAGGTTTACTAGCGCGCAAGAGGAACAATGAGCAGTTCTTC. Protein sequence: CASSQGLLARKRNNEQFF.

The chain recombines TRBV19 with TRBJ1-2, with 7 bases aligning to TRBD1. Losses at the gene ends were 2 bases for V and 2 bases for J; bases not matched to a gene: 11. CDR1 and CDR2 (germline): LNHDA, SQIVND (reference sequence). The length of the CDR3 is 17 residues. CDR3 sequence (DNA): TGTGCCAGTAGTATACTCCCAAGAGAGGGGGCGAACTATGGCTACACCTTC. This sequence encodes CASSILPREGANYGYTF.

The chain is built from TRBV6-1 and TRBJ1-6; 7 nucleotides agree with TRBD1. This CDR3 contains 16 residues. Germline values: CDR1 MNHNS, CDR2 SASEGT. V was pared by 4 bases and J by 5 bases, with 8 bases of the junction left unmatched. CDR3 sequence: CASSGPGTANNSPLHF. CDR3 DNA: TGTGCCAGCAGTGGCCCGGGGACAGCGAATAATTCACCCCTCCACTTT.

This clone was observed a few times. The rearrangement joins TRBV7-2 to TRBJ1-2; a weak D match, TRBD1 (5 bases). This CDR3 is 15 amino acids long. Looked up from germline, CDR1 is SGHTA and CDR2 is FQGNSA. V lost 3 bases to trimming and J lost 8 bases, with 19 bases between them. The CDR3 nucleotides are TGTGCCAGCAGCTTGTATGCCAGGGTAGGGCGAGGCTACACCTTC. Translating gives CASSLYARVGRGYTF. Supplemented by reference TRBV7-2 and TRBJ1-2, the full variable domain reads GAGVSQSPSNKVTEKGKDVELRCDPISGHTALYWYRQSLGQGLEFLIYFQGNSAPDKSGLPSDRFSAERTGGSVSTLTIQRTQQEDSAVYLCASSLYARVGRGYTFGSGTRLTVV.

The chain joins TRBV21-1 to TRBJ2-3; the table assigns TRBD2, which was not confirmed against the DNA. TRBV21-1 is reported as a pseudogene. The length of the CDR3 is 15 residues. The DNA for the CDR3 is TGTGCCAGCACCAAAGGGGGGGTGGGGACAGATACGCAGTATTTT. Encoded protein: CASTKGGVGTDTQYF.

The rearrangement uses TRBV30 and TRBJ1-5; 7 nucleotides agree with TRBD1. The CDR3 contains 14 residues. J gave up 10 bases and V 4 bases, and 13 bases lay outside the gene matches. The germline CDR1 and CDR2 sequences are GTSNPN and SVGIG (reference sequence). CDR3 region: CAWTPAGGGIPQHF. The CDR3, as DNA: TGTGCCTGGACCCCAGCAGGGGGAGGTATCCCCCAGCATTTT.

This rearrangement joins TRBV10-3 to TRBJ1-1, with 8 positions matching TRBD1. The V gene end was trimmed by 7 bases and the J gene end by 1 base; junction bases not matched to a gene: 5. Germline assignment: CDR1 ENHRY and CDR2 SYGVKD. The CDR3 is 14 residues long. In DNA form, the CDR3 reads TGTGCCATCAAAACAGGGGGGACGAACACTGAAGCTTTCTTT. Its protein product is CAIKTGGTNTEAFF.

This clone was seen at least ten times. V usage is TRBV12-5 and J usage is TRBJ1-5; D is undetermined. Trimming cost V 2 bases and J 4 bases, with 15 bases left between them. There are 16 residues in the CDR3. Germline values: CDR1 LGHNT, CDR2 FRNRAP. CDR3: CASGLRSGRTNQPQHF. In DNA, the CDR3 is TGTGCTAGTGGTTTGAGGTCAGGCAGGACTAATCAGCCCCAGCATTTT.

The genes are TRBV2 and TRBJ1-3, with D perhaps matching TRBD1 (5 bases). Looked up from germline, CDR1 is SNHLY and CDR2 is FYNNEI. V dropped 5 bases and J dropped 8 bases, with 13 bases sitting between them. There are 13 residues in the CDR3. The chain's CDR3 is CASSMDMGDTIYF. In DNA form, the CDR3 reads TGTGCCAGCAGTATGGACATGGGCGACACCATATATTTT.

This clone was seen just once. This chain joins TRBV5-5 and TRBJ1-5, with D maybe TRBD1 (5 bases). This CDR3 has 14 amino acids. Between the trimmed V and J ends, which lost 0 bases and 3 bases, there was a span of 7 bases. Germline assignment: CDR1 SGHKS and CDR2 YYEKEE (reference sequence). CDR3 amino acids: CASSLVDNNQPQHF. In nucleotides, the CDR3 is TGTGCCAGCAGCTTGGTGGACAACAATCAGCCCCAGCATTTT. Full variable domain (remainder filled in from reference TRBV5-5 and TRBJ1-5): DAGVTQSPTHLIKTRGQQVTLRCSPISGHKSVSWYQQVLGQGPQFIFQYYEKEERGRGNFPDRFSARQFPNYSSELNVNALLLGDSALYLCASSLVDNNQPQHFGDGTRLSIL.

The genes are TRBV6-4 and TRBJ2-1, with 7 bases identical to TRBD1. The length of the CDR3 is 15 residues. The V gene's germline CDR1 is MRHNA and CDR2 SNTAGT. J gave up 4 bases and V 8 bases, and 11 bases lay outside the gene matches. The chain's CDR3 is CASAIGTATYNEQFF. The CDR3 bases are TGTGCCAGCGCCATTGGGACAGCAACTTACAATGAGCAGTTCTTC.